Reported below is one T cell receptor (beta chain). What it recognizes is unknown. Assay: immunoSEQ multiplex PCR; the TCRdb copy retains only in-frame clones and omits some. The sample includes over 120,000 clones, 92% of them seen just once. Looked up from germline, CDR1 is MDHEN and CDR2 is SYDVKM. Trimming left V 2 bases short and J 8 bases short, with 6 bases between. The CDR3 has 11 residues. The data were obtained in a study of graft-versus-host responses after intestinal transplantation. Study-wide results and caveats: GvH clones appeared in recipient marrow, some first in ileum or blood. Some patients had graft-donor T cell macrochimerism, and their allografts showed high graft-versus-host to host-versus-graft clonal ratios.

The receptor was derived from a human donor who received an intestinal transplant. V gene TRBV28 combines with J gene TRBJ1-1, with D hard to call. Source: unstimulated CD4+ T cells sorted from spleen or lymph node cells, taken before intestinal transplant. This CDR3 is CASSLEGEAFF. Written as DNA, the CDR3 is TGTGCCAGCAGTTTAGAGGGAGAAGCTTTCTTT.